This T cell receptor beta chain derives from a study of beta chain features in type 1 diabetes. The V gene end was trimmed by 3 bases and the J gene end by 7 bases; junction bases not matched to a gene: 7. CDR1 and CDR2 from the germline V gene are SQVTM and ANQGSEA. The CDR3 runs 15 residues. About this clone: Its antigen is currently unknown.

The isolated RNA, all of it, was reverse transcribed, so expressed TCRB transcripts were what got sequenced. Generated by immunoSEQ multiplex PCR, the TCRdb table keeps only in-frame clones and is missing some. The sample lists 300,000 to 450,000 clones; over 8.5% were seen once. General study results and limits: People with Type 1 diabetes carried modestly yet significantly shorter TCRB CDR3s in all four CD4+ subsets. Amplification by PCR could prefer shorter templates, with the same effect in patients and controls.

The sequencing sample was made of central memory CD4+ T cells from blood. The genes are TRBV29-1 and TRBJ2-1, with TRBD1 matching 12 bases. The sequence was obtained from a man aged 25 to 40 with type 1 diabetes. The DNA of the CDR3 is TGCAGCGTTGAGACCGGGACAGGGGGCTTAAATGAGCAGTTCTTC. The encoded protein is CSVETGTGGLNEQFF.